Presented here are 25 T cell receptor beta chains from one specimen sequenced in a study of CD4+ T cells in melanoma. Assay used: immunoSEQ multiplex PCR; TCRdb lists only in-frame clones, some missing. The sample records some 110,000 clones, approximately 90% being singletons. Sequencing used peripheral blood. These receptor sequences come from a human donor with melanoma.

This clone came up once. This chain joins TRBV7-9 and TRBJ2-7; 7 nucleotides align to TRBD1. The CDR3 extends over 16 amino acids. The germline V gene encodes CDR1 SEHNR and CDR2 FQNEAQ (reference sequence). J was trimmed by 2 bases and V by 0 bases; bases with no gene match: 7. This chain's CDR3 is CASSLAWTGDPYEQYF. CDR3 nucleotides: TGTGCCAGCAGCTTAGCGTGGACAGGAGACCCCTACGAGCAGTACTTC.

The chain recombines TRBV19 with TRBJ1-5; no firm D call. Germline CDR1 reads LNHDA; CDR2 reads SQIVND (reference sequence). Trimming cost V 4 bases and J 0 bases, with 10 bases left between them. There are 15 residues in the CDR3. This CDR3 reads CASSTEGYSNQPQHF. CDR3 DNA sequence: TGTGCCAGTAGTACGGAGGGTTATAGCAATCAGCCCCAGCATTTT.

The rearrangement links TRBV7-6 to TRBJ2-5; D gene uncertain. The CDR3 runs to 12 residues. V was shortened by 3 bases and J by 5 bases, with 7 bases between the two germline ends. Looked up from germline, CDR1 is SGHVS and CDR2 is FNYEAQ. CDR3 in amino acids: CASSFVGETQYF. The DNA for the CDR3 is TGTGCCAGCAGCTTTGTAGGGGAGACCCAGTACTTC.

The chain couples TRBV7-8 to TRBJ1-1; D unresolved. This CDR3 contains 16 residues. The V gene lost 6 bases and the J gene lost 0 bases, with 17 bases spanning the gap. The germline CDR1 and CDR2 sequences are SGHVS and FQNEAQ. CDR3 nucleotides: TGTGCCAGCAGTCCCAACCCCCCACATTTGAACACTGAAGCTTTCTTT. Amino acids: CASSPNPPHLNTEAFF.

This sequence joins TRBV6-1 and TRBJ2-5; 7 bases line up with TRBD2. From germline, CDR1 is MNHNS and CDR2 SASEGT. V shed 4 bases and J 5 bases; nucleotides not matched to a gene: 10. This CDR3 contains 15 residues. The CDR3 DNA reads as TGTGCCAGCAGTGCACGAGGCGGGAGAGGTGAGACCCAGTACTTC. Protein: CASSARGGRGETQYF.

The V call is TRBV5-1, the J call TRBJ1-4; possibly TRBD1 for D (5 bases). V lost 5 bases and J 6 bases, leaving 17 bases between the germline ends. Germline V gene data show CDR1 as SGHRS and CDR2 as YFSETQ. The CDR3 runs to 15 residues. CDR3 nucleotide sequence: TGCGCCAGCAGTGCCGGGATTAGGGGATATGAAAAACTGTTTTTT. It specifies CASSAGIRGYEKLFF.

CDR3 sequence (DNA): TGTGCCAGCCTGGGCACCTACGAGCAGTACTTC. Translated, it gives CASLGTYEQYF. V usage is TRBV5-8 and J usage is TRBJ2-7; D is ambiguous. Germline values: CDR1 SGHTS, CDR2 YDEGEE. Trimming shortened V by 7 bases and J by 2 bases, and 7 bases separated the two germline ends. The CDR3 runs 11 residues.

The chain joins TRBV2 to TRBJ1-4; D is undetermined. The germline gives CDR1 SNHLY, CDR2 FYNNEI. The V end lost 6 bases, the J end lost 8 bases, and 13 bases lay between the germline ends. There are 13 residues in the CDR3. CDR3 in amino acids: CASRAGEREKLFF. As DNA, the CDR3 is TGTGCCAGCAGGGCGGGTGAAAGGGAAAAACTGTTTTTT.

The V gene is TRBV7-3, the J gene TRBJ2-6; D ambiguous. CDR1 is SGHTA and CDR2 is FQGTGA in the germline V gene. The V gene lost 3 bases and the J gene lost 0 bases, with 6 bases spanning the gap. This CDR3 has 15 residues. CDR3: CASSFLGSGANVLTF. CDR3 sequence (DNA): TGTGCCAGCAGCTTTTTGGGCTCTGGGGCCAACGTCCTGACTTTC. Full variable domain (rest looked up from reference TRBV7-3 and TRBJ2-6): GAGVSQTPSNKVTEKGKYVELRCDPISGHTALYWYRQSLGQGPEFLIYFQGTGAADDSGLPNDRFFAVRPEGSVSTLKIQRTERGDSAVYLCASSFLGSGANVLTFGAGSRLTVL.

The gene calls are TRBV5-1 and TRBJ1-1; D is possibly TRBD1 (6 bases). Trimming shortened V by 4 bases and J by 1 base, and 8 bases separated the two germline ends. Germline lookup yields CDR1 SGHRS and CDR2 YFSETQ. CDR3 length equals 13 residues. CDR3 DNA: TGCGCCAGCAGCACACAGGGGAACACTGAAGCTTTCTTT. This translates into CASSTQGNTEAFF. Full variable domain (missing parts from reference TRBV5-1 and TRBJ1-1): KAGVTQTPRYLIKTRGQQVTLSCSPISGHRSVSWYQQTPGQGLQFLFEYFSETQRNKGNFPGRFSGRQFSNSRSEMNVSTLELGDSALYLCASSTQGNTEAFFGQGTRLTVV.

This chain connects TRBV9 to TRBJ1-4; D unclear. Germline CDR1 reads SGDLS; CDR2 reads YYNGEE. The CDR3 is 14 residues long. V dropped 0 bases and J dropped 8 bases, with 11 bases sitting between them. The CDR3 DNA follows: TGTGCCAGCAGCGTAGGGGCTAATTACGAAAAACTGTTTTTT. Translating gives CASSVGANYEKLFF.

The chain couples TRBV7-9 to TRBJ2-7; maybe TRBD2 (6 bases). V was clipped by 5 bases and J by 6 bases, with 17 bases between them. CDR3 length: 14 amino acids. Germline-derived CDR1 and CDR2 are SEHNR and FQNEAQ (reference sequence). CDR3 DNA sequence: TGTGCCAGCAGCCCCCGGGACTCCCTTCCCGAGCAGTACTTC. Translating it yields CASSPRDSLPEQYF.

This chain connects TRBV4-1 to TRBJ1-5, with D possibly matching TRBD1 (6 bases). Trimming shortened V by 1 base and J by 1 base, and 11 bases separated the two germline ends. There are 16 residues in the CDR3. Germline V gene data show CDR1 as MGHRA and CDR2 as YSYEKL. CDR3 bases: TGCGCCAGCAGCCAAGCTCCTACAGGGAGCAATCAGCCCCAGCATTTT. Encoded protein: CASSQAPTGSNQPQHF.

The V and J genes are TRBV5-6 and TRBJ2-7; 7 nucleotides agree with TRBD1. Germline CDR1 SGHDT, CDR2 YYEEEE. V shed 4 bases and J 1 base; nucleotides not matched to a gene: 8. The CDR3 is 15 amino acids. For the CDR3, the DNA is TGTGCCAGCAGCGCCAAGACAGGGTTTTCCTACGAGCAGTACTTC. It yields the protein CASSAKTGFSYEQYF.

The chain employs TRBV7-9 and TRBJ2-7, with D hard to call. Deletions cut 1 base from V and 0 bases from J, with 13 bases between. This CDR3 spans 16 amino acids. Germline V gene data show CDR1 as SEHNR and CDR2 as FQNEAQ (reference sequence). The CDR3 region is CASSLVGASPSYEQYF. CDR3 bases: TGTGCCAGCAGCTTAGTTGGCGCTAGTCCCTCCTACGAGCAGTACTTC.

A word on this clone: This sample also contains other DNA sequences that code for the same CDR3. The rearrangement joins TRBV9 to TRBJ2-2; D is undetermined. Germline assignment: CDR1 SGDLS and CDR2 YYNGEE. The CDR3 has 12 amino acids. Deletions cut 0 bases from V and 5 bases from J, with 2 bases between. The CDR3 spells CASSVGTGELFF. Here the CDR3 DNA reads TGTGCCAGCAGCGTAGGGACCGGGGAGCTGTTTTTT.

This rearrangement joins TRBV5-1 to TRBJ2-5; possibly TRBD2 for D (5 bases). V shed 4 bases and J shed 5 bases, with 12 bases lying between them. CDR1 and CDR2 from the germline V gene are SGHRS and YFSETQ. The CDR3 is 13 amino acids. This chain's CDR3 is CASSPRRGETQYF. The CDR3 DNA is TGCGCCAGCAGCCCGCGGCGAGGGGAGACCCAGTACTTC.

The CDR3 sequence: CASSLGPWDRGRGNTIYF. The CDR3 region has the DNA TGTGCCAGCAGCTTGGGTCCTTGGGACAGGGGAAGAGGAAACACCATATATTTT. The V and J genes are TRBV5-8 and TRBJ1-3, with 10 bases identical to TRBD1. Trimming cost V 0 bases and J 4 bases; bases outside gene matches: 10. The CDR3 contains 18 residues. Germline V gives CDR1 SGHTS, CDR2 YDEGEE.

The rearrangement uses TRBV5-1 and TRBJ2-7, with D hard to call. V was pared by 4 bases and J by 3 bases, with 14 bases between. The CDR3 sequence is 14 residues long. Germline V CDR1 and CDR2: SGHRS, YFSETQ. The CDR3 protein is CASSLPTANYEQYF. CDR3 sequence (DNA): TGCGCCAGCAGCCTACCGACGGCAAACTACGAGCAGTACTTC.

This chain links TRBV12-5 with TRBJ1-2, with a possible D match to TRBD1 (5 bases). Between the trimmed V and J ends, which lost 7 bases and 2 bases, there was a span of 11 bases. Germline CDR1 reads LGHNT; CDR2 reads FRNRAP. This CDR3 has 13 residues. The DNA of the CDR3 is TGTGCTAGTGCCCGGGACGGCAACTATGGCTACACCTTC. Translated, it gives CASARDGNYGYTF.

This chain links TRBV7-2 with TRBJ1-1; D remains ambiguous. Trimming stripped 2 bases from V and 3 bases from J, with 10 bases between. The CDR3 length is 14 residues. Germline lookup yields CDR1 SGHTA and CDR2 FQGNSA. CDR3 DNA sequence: TGTGCCAGCAGCTTAACCCCTGGATACACTGAAGCTTTCTTT. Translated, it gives CASSLTPGYTEAFF.

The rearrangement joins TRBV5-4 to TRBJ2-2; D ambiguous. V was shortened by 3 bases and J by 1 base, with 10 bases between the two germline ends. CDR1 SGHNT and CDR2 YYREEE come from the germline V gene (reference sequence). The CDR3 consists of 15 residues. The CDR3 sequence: CASSSRIGNTGELFF. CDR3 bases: TGTGCCAGCAGCTCCCGGATAGGGAACACCGGGGAGCTGTTTTTT.

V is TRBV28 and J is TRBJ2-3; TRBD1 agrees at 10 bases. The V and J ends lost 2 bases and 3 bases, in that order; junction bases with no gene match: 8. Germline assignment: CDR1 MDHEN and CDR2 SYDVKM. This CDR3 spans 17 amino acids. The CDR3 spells CASSLGRRDRGTDTQYF. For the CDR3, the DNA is TGTGCCAGCAGTTTAGGGAGAAGGGACAGGGGAACAGATACGCAGTATTTT.

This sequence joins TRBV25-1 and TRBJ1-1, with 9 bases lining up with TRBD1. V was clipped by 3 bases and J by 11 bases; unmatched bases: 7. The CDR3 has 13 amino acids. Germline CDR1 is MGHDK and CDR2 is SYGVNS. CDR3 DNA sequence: TGTGCCAGCAGTGATCACGGGACAGGGAGGGCTTTCTTT. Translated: CASSDHGTGRAFF.

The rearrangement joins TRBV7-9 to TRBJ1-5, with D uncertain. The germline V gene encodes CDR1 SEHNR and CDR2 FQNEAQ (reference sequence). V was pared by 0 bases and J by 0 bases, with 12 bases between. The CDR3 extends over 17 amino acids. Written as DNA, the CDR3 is TGTGCCAGCAGCTTAGCCAGGAGGACGAGTAGCAATCAGCCCCAGCATTTT. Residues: CASSLARRTSSNQPQHF.